These 9 T cell receptor beta chains were all obtained from the same sample, sequenced in a study of blood T cells in healthy people across ages. Primed by a sample-barcoded 5' primer and a J-beta primer mix, a second PCR proceeded for about 7 to 12 cycles. TCRdb processed the 5' RACE reads anew with MiXCR; each CDR3 protein has one entry. The sample records around 1,500,000 distinct CDR3 sequences, 28% being singletons. The sample was blood. The receptors come from a young woman in good health.

The rearrangement uses TRBV15 and TRBJ2-3, with 10 bases aligning to TRBD2. The ends lost 0 bases at V and 5 bases at J; junction bases unmatched: 5. The CDR3 extends over 16 amino acids. The germline CDR1 and CDR2 sequences are LNHNV and YYDKDF (reference sequence). The CDR3 sequence: CATSRDRAGGRDTQYF. CDR3 in DNA: TGTGCCACCAGCAGAGATAGAGCGGGAGGGCGAGATACGCAGTATTTT.

The chain couples TRBV5-6 to TRBJ1-2, with TRBD1 matching 7 bases. CDR1 is SGHDT, CDR2 YYEEEE, per germline. V gave up 4 bases and J gave up 4 bases; unmatched junction bases: 10. CDR3 size: 15 residues. The CDR3 loop reads CASSVDPTGTYGYTF. In nucleotides, the CDR3 is TGTGCCAGCAGCGTTGACCCGACAGGGACCTATGGCTACACCTTC.

Comments on this clonotype: A read error is possible here, since a much larger clone lies one base away. V is TRBV25-1 and J is TRBJ2-7, with no clear D. Germline V gene lookup returns CDR1 MGHDK and CDR2 SYGVNS. The CDR3 length is 11 residues. V gave up 6 bases and J gave up 6 bases, with 9 bases separating them. The CDR3 sequence: CASSQWGEQYF. The CDR3, as DNA: TGTGCCAGCAGCCAATGGGGCGAGCAGTACTTC.

This clonotype came up a few times. V usage is TRBV3-1 and J usage is TRBJ2-7; TRBD2 agrees at 12 bases. CDR3 size: 14 residues. The ends lost 6 bases at V and 3 bases at J; junction bases unmatched: 3. In germline, CDR1 is LGHDT, CDR2 YNNKEL (reference sequence). CDR3 residues: CASRTTSGGYEQYF. The CDR3 DNA reads TGTGCCAGCAGAACGACTAGCGGGGGCTACGAGCAGTACTTC.

The table lists this clonotype with a few counts. The chain couples TRBV29-1 to TRBJ1-2; D gene uncertain. CDR3 size: 12 residues. Trimming removed 3 bases at V and 0 bases at J, with 5 bases between. Germline CDR1 SQVTM, CDR2 ANQGSEA. The CDR3 sequence: CSVETPNYGYTF. The CDR3 bases are TGCAGCGTTGAGACCCCTAACTATGGCTACACCTTC. Together with reference TRBV29-1 and TRBJ1-2, the CDR3 gives the full variable domain: SAVISQKPSRDICQRGTSLTIQCQVDSQVTMMFWYRQQPGQSLTLIATANQGSEATYESGFVIDKFPISRPNLTFSTLTVSNMSPEDSSIYLCSVETPNYGYTFGSGTRLTVV.

This clonotype has a count of ten or more. This sequence joins TRBV20-1 and TRBJ2-1, with D unclear. CDR3 length: 12 amino acids. Germline values: CDR1 DFQATT, CDR2 SNEGSKA (reference sequence). Trimming stripped 3 bases from V and 6 bases from J, with 9 bases between. The CDR3 DNA follows: TGCAGTGCTAGTTCGGAATTCAATGAGCAGTTCTTC. Its protein product is CSASSEFNEQFF.

The chain employs TRBV3-1 and TRBJ2-6, with D perhaps matching TRBD1 (6 bases). This CDR3 is built from 15 residues. V dropped 7 bases and J dropped 4 bases, with 14 bases sitting between them. Germline V gives CDR1 LGHDT, CDR2 YNNKEL (reference sequence). CDR3 protein: CASIHRDAGANVLTF. The CDR3 nucleotides read TGTGCCAGCATCCACAGGGATGCCGGGGCCAACGTCCTGACTTTC.

V is TRBV18 and J is TRBJ2-3; D ambiguous. CDR1 and CDR2 from the germline V gene are KGHSH and LQKENI. The CDR3 length is 15 residues. Trimming left V 2 bases short and J 2 bases short, with 11 bases between. CDR3 region: CASSPKARYTDTQYF. The CDR3 DNA sequence: TGTGCCAGCTCACCAAAGGCGCGTTACACAGATACGCAGTATTTT.

This chain joins TRBV14 and TRBJ2-1, with a tentative D call TRBD2 (5 bases). Trimming left V 1 base short and J 9 bases short, with 10 bases between. The germline CDR1 and CDR2 sequences are SGHDN and FVKESK. CDR3 length equals 13 residues. In DNA form, the CDR3 reads TGTGCCAGCAGCCAAGGAGGAGGTCTTGAGCAGTTCTTC. It is translated as CASSQGGGLEQFF.